This T cell receptor beta chain was identified in a study of blood T cell repertoires in COVID-19. CDR1 and CDR2 (germline): LNHDA, SQIVND (reference sequence). With V trimmed by 7 bases and J by 4 bases, 9 bases remained unmatched. This CDR3 has 14 amino acids. Assay: immunoSEQ multiplex PCR; the TCRdb copy retains only in-frame clones and omits some. This table has roughly 230,000 clones, 80% to 85% appearing once. Sequenced sample: peripheral blood. The chain combines TRBV19 with TRBJ1-2; 7 bases map to TRBD1. The source is a woman of 80 years or more with COVID-19, enrolled during active disease. The DNA of the CDR3 is TGTGCCAGTATCCGACAGGGTGGAGGCTATGGCTACACCTTC. Residues: CASIRQGGGYGYTF.